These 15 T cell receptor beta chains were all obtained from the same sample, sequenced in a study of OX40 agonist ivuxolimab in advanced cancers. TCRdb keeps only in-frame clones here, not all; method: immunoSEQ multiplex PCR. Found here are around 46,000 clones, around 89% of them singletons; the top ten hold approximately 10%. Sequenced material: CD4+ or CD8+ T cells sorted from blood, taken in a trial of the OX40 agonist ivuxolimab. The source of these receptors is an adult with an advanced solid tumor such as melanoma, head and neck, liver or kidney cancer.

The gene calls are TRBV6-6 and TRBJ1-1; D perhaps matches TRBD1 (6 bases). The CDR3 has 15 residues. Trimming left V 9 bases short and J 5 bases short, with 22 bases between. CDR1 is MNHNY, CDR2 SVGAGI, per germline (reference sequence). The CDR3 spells CASSHRATGWTEAFF. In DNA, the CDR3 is TGTGCCAGTTCTCATAGGGCTACAGGGTGGACTGAAGCTTTCTTT.

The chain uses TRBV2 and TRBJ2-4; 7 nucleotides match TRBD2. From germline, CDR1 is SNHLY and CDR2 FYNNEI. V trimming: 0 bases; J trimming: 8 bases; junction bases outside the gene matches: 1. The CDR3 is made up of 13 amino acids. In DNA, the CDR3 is TGTGCCAGCAGTGAAGCGGGGGGGGACATTCAGTACTTC. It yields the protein CASSEAGGDIQYF.

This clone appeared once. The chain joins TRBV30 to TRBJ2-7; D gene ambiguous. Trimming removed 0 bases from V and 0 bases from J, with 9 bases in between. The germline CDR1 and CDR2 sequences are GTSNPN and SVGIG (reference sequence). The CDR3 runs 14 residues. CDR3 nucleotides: TGTGCCTGGAGTGTAGGTCCCAGCTCCTACGAGCAGTACTTC. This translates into CAWSVGPSSYEQYF.

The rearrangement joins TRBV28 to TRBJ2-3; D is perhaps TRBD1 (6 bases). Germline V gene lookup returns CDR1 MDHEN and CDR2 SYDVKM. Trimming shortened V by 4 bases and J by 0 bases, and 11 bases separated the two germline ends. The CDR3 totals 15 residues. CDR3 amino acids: CASSWGTTSTDTQYF. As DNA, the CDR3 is TGTGCCAGCAGTTGGGGGACAACTAGCACAGATACGCAGTATTTT.

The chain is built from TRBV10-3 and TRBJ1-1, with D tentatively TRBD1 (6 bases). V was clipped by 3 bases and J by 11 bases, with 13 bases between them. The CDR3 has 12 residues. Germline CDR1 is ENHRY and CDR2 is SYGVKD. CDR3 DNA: TGTGCCATCAGTGAAGATTGGCAGGGGGCTTTCTTT. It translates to CAISEDWQGAFF.

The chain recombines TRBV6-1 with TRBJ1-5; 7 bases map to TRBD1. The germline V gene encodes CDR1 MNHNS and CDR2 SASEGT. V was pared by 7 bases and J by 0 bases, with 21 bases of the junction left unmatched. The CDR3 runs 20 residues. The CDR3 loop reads CASTKADRAPGYYSNQPQHF. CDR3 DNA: TGTGCCAGCACTAAAGCAGACAGGGCCCCTGGATACTATAGCAATCAGCCCCAGCATTTT.

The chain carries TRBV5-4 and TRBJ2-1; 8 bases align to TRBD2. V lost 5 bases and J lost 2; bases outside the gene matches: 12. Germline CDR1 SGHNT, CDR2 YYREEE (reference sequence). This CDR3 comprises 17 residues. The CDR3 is CASRAGGGGYTYNEQFF. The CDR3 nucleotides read TGTGCCAGCAGAGCCGGGGGCGGGGGGTATACCTACAATGAGCAGTTCTTC.

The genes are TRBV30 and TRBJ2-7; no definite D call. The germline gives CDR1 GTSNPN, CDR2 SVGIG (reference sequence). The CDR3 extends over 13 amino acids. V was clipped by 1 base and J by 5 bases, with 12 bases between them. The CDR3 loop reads CAWSEVGKDEQYF. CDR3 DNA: TGTGCCTGGAGTGAGGTAGGGAAGGACGAGCAGTACTTC.

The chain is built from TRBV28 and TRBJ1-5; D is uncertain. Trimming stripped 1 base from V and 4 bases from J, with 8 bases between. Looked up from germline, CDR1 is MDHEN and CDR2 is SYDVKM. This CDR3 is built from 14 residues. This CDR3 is CASSLLPDNQPQHF. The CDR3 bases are TGTGCCAGCAGTTTATTGCCAGATAATCAGCCCCAGCATTTT.

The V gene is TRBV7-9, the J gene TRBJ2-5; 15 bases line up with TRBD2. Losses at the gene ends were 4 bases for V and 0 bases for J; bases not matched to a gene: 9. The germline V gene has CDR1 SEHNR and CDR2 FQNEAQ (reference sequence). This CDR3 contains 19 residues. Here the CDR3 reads CASSSPGTSGGPYQETQYF. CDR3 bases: TGTGCCAGCAGCTCCCCCGGGACTAGCGGGGGGCCGTACCAAGAGACCCAGTACTTC.

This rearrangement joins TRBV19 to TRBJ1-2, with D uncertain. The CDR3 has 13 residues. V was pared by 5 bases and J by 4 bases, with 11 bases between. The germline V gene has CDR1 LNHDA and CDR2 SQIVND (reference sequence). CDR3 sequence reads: CASSPTVLYGYTF. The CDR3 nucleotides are TGTGCCAGTAGTCCGACGGTCCTCTATGGCTACACCTTC.

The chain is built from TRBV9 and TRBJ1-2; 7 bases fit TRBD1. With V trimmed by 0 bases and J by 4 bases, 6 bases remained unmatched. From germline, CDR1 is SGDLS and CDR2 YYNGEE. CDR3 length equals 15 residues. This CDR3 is CASSVAGTVGYGYTF. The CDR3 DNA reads TGTGCCAGCAGCGTAGCGGGGACAGTGGGCTATGGCTACACCTTC.

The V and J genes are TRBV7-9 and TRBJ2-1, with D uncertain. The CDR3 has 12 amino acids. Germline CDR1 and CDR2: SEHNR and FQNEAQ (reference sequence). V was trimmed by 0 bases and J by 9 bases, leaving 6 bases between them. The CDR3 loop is CASSLAPGEQFF. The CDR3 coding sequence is TGTGCCAGCAGCTTAGCCCCGGGTGAGCAGTTCTTC.

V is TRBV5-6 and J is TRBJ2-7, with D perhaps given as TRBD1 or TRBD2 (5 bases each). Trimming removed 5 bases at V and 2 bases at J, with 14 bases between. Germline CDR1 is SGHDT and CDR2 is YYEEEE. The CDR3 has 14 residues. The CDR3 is CASSTGTLAYEQYF. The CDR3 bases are TGTGCCAGCAGTACCGGGACCTTAGCCTACGAGCAGTACTTC.

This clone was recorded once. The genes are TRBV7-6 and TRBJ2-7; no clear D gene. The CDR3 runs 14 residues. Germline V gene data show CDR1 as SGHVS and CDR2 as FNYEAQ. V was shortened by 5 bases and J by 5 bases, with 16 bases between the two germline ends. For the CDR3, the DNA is TGTGCCAGCAGCCGCGGCTGGGGTGAGGACGAGCAGTACTTC. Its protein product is CASSRGWGEDEQYF.